Below, 7 T cell receptor beta chains from the same sample are listed, as sequenced in a study of metastatic and nonmetastatic thyroid tumors (TCRdb year 2020). No treatment had been received by any patient before thyroid surgery. The method was PCR. Sequencing relied on an Illumina HiSeq 4000. TCRdb ran its own pipeline on the public reads, namely fastp trimming at Q25 and MiXCR clone calling, and kept in-frame beta chains. This sample gives around 42,000 clones in total; roughly 10% of them show up just once. The ten largest clones add up to approximately 22% of the sample. Sequenced input: blood. These receptors all stem from a female donor with papillary thyroid cancer or a benign thyroid nodule (not recorded which). Some clones in this sample may be carry-over from other donors' samples.

The chain employs TRBV20-1 and TRBJ2-2, with 11 bases identical to TRBD2. J gave up 2 bases and V 3 bases, and 2 bases lay outside the gene matches. Germline values: CDR1 DFQATT, CDR2 SNEGSKA (reference sequence). This CDR3 has 15 amino acids. CDR3 in DNA: TGCAGTGCTAGGGGACTAGCGGATAACACCGGGGAGCTGTTTTTT. It codes for CSARGLADNTGELFF.

Sample share makes this clone medium-sized. The rearrangement joins TRBV7-8 to TRBJ2-7, with D possibly matching TRBD1 (5 bases). CDR1 is SGHVS and CDR2 is FQNEAQ in the germline V gene. V was trimmed by 1 base and J by 2 bases, leaving 15 bases between them. This CDR3 is 16 amino acids long. In nucleotides, the CDR3 is TGTGCCAGCAGCTTAGAGGGTAGTCAGGGTACCTACGAGCAGTACTTC. This gives the protein CASSLEGSQGTYEQYF.

A few counts support this clone. J is TRBJ2-7 and V is TRBV27; maybe TRBD2 (5 bases). Trimming took 4 bases from V and 0 from J, leaving 7 bases between them. Per germline, CDR1 MNHEY and CDR2 SMNVEV (reference sequence). This CDR3 spans 13 amino acids. As DNA, the CDR3 is TGTGCCAGCAGTTCGGACTTCTCCTACGAGCAGTACTTC. Amino acid sequence: CASSSDFSYEQYF.

This clone was observed many times. The chain couples TRBV2 to TRBJ2-5, with D uncertain. CDR3 length: 12 residues. The germline V and J ends were trimmed by 8 bases and 0 bases, with 7 bases remaining between them. CDR1 is SNHLY, CDR2 FYNNEI, per germline. CDR3 in amino acids: CASGRDQETQYF. CDR3 nucleotide sequence: TGTGCCAGCGGCCGGGACCAAGAGACCCAGTACTTC.

Worth noting for this clone: Sequence at one end of the junction differs from germline and may be a read error. The rearrangement links TRBV6-1 to TRBJ2-7, with 9 bases lining up with TRBD1. The CDR3 covers 15 residues. CDR1 and CDR2 from the germline V gene are MNHNS and SASEGT. The CDR3 loop reads CASSGTGQGSYEHYF. The CDR3 nucleotides read TGTGCCAGCAGTGGAACGGGACAGGGTTCTTACGAGCATTACTTC.

In this sample, this clone is large. V and J are TRBV4-1 and TRBJ2-7; 9 bases line up with TRBD1. V lost 5 bases and J lost 1; bases outside the gene matches: 9. The CDR3 spans 16 residues. Germline loops: CDR1 MGHRA, CDR2 YSYEKL. CDR3 nucleotides: TGCGCCAGCAGCGTCCTACCGGGACAGGGTTCCTACGAGCAGTACTTC. Translation gives CASSVLPGQGSYEQYF.

Notes on this clone: A read error may explain this, as a much larger clone is one base away. Other DNA sequences of this sample code for an identical CDR3. V is TRBV2 and J is TRBJ1-1; D uncertain. The CDR3 is 15 amino acids. The germline CDR1 and CDR2 sequences are SNHLY and FYNNEI. V was trimmed by 4 bases and J by 3 bases, leaving 15 bases between them. DNA of the CDR3: TGTGCCAGCAGTGGGGGTACAAGCGCGGACACTGAAGCTTTCTTT. Its translation: CASSGGTSADTEAFF.